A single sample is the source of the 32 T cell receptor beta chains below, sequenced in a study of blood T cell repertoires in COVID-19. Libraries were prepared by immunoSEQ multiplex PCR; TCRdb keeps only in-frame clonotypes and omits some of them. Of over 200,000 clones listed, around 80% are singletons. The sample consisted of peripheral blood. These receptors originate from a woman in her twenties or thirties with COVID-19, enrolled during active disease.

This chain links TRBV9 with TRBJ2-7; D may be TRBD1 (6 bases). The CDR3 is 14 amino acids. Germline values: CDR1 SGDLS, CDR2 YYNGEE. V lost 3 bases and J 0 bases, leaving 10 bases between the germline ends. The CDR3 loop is CASSGSRGSYEQYF. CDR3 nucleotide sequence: TGTGCCAGCAGCGGCAGCAGGGGCTCCTACGAGCAGTACTTC.

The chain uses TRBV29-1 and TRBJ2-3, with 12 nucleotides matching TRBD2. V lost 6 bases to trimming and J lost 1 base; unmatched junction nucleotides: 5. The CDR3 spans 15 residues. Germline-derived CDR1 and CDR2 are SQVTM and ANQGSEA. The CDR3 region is CSVRLAGVGTDTQYF. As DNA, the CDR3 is TGCAGCGTCCGACTAGCGGGAGTCGGCACAGATACGCAGTATTTT.

The CDR3 reads CASSLSSSREQYF. The CDR3 bases are TGTGCCAGCAGCCTCTCGTCGTCGAGGGAGCAGTACTTC. The rearrangement joins TRBV7-8 to TRBJ2-7; D call uncertain. Trimming left V 5 bases short and J 7 bases short, with 15 bases between. CDR1 and CDR2 (germline): SGHVS, FQNEAQ. The length of the CDR3 is 13 residues.

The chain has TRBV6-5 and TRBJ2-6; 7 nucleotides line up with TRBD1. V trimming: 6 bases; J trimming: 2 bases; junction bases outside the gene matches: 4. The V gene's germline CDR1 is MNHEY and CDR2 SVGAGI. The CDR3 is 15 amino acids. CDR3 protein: CASRVTGTGANVLTF. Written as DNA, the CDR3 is TGTGCCAGCAGGGTGACAGGGACTGGGGCCAACGTCCTGACTTTC.

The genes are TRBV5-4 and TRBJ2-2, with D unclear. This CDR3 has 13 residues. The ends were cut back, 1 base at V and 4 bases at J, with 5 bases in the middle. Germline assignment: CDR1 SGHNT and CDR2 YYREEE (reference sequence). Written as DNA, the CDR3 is TGTGCCAGCAGCTTGCCAATCACCGGGGAGCTGTTTTTT. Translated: CASSLPITGELFF.

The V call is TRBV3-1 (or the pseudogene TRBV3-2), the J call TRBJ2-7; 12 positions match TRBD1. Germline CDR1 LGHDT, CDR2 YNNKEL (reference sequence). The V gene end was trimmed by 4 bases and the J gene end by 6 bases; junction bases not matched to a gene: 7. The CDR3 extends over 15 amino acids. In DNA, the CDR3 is TGTGCCAGCAGCCCCCGGGACAGGGGGCAAGGCGAGCAGTACTTC. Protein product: CASSPRDRGQGEQYF.

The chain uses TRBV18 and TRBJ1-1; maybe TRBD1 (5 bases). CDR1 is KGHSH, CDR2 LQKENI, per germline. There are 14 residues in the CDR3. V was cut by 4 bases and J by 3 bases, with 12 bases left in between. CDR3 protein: CASSLSGADTEAFF. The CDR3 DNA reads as TGTGCCAGCTCACTGTCTGGGGCTGACACTGAAGCTTTCTTT.

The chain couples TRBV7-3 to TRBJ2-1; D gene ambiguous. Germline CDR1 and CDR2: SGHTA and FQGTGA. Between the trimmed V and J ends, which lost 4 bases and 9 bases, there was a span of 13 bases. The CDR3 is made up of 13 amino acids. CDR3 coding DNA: TGTGCCAGCAGCTACCGAACAGAGAGTGAGCAGTTCTTC. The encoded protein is CASSYRTESEQFF.

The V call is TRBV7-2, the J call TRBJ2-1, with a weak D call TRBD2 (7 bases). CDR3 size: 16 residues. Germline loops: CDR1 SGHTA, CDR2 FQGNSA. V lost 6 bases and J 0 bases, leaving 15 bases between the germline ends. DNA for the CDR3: TGTGCCAGCAGGGCCGGGGGGCCAAGCTCCTACAATGAGCAGTTCTTC. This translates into CASRAGGPSSYNEQFF.

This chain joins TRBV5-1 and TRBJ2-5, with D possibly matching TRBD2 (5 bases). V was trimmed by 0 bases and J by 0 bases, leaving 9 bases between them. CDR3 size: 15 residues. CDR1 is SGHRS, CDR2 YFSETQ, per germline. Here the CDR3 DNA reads TGCGCCAGCAGCTTGGCGGGGTCGTACCAAGAGACCCAGTACTTC. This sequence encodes CASSLAGSYQETQYF.

The CDR3: CASSLFGDSSYEQYF. CDR3 DNA: TGTGCCAGCAGTTTATTCGGGGACAGCTCCTACGAGCAGTACTTC. The rearrangement links TRBV27 to TRBJ2-7, with 7 bases that match TRBD1. The CDR3 runs to 15 residues. CDR1 and CDR2 (germline): MNHEY, SMNVEV (reference sequence). V shed 1 base and J 0 bases; nucleotides not matched to a gene: 3.

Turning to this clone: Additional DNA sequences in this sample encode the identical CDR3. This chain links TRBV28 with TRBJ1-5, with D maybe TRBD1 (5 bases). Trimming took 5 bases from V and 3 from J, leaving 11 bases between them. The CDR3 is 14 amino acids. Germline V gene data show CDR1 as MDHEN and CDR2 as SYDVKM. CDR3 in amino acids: CASSPRDFNQPQHF. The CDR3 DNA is TGTGCCAGCAGTCCTCGGGACTTCAATCAGCCCCAGCATTTT.

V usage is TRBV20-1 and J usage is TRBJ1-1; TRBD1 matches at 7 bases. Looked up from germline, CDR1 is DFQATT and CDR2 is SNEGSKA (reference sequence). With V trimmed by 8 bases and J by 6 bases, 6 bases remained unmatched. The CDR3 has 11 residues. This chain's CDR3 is CSLTGDAEAFF. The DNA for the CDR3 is TGCAGTTTAACAGGGGACGCTGAAGCTTTCTTT.

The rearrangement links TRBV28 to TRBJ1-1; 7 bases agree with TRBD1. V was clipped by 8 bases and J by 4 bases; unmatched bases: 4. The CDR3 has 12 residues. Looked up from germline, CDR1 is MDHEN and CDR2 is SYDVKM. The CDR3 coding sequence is TGTGCCAGCTACTCAGGGGGCACTGAAGCTTTCTTT. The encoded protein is CASYSGGTEAFF.

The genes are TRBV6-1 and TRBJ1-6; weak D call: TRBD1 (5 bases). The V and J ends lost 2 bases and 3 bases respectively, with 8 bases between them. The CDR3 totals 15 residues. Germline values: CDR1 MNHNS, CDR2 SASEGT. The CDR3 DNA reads TGTGCCAGCAGTGAACGTACAGGCTATAATTCACCCCTCCACTTT. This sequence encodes CASSERTGYNSPLHF.

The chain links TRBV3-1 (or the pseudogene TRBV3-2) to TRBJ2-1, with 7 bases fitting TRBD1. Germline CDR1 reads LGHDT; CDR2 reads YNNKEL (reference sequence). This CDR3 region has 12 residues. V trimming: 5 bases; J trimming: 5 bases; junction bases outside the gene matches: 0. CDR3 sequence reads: CASSDRDNEQFF. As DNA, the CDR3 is TGTGCCAGCAGCGACAGGGACAATGAGCAGTTCTTC.

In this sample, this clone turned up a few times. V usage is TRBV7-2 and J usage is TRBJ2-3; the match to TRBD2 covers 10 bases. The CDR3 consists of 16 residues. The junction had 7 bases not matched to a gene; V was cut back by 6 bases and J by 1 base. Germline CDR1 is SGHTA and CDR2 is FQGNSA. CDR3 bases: TGTGCCAGCAGAGTGAGCGGGGGGGTTGGCACAGATACGCAGTATTTT. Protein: CASRVSGGVGTDTQYF. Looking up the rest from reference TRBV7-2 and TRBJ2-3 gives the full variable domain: GAGVSQSPSNKVTEKGKDVELRCDPISGHTALYWYRQSLGQGLEFLIYFQGNSAPDKSGLPSDRFSAERTGGSVSTLTIQRTQQEDSAVYLCASRVSGGVGTDTQYFGPGTRLTVL.

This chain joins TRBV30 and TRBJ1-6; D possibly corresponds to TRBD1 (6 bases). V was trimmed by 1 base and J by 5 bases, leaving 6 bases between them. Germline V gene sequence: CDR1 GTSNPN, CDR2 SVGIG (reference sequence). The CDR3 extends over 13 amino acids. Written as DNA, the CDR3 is TGTGCCTGGAGTGACAGGGATAATTCACCCCTCCACTTT. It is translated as CAWSDRDNSPLHF. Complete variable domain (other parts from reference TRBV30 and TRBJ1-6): SQTIHQWPATLVQPVGSPLSLECTVEGTSNPNLYWYRQAAGRGLQLLFYSVGIGQISSEVPQNLSASRPQDRQFILSSKKLLLSDSGFYLCAWSDRDNSPLHFGNGTRLTVT.

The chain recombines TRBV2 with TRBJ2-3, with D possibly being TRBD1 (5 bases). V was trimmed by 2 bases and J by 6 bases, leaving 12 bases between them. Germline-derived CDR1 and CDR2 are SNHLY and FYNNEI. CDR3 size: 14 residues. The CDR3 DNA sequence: TGTGCCAGCAGTGAAAGTTCCAGGGCGGATACGCAGTATTTT. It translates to CASSESSRADTQYF.

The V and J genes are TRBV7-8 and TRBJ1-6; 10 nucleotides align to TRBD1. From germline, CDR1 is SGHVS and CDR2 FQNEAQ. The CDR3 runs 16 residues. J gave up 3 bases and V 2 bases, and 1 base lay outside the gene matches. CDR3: CASSLRTGGYNSPLHF. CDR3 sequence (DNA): TGTGCCAGCAGCTTACGGACAGGGGGCTATAATTCACCCCTCCACTTT. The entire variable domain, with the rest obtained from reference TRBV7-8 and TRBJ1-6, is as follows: GAGVSQSPRYKVAKRGQDVALRCDPISGHVSLFWYQQALGQGPEFLTYFQNEAQLDKSGLPSDRFFAERPEGSVSTLKIQRTQQEDSAVYLCASSLRTGGYNSPLHFGNGTRLTVT.

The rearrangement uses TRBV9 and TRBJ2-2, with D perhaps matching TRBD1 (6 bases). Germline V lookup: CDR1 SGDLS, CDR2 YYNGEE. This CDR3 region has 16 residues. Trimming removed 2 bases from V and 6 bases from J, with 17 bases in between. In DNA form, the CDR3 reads TGTGCCAGCAGCGTCCTAGGGGGAAGCATGGCCGGGGAGCTGTTTTTT. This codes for CASSVLGGSMAGELFF. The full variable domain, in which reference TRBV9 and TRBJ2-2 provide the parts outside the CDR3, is DSGVTQTPKHLITATGQRVTLRCSPRSGDLSVYWYQQSLDQGLQFLIQYYNGEERAKGNILERFSAQQFPDLHSELNLSSLELGDSALYFCASSVLGGSMAGELFFGEGSRLTVL.

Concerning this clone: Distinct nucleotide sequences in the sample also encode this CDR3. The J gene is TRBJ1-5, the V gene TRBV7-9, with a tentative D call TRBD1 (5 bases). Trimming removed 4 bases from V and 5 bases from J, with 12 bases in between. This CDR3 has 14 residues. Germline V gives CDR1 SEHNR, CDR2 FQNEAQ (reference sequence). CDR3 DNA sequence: TGTGCCAGCAGCTCTGACAGAGGCGATCAGCCCCAGCATTTT. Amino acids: CASSSDRGDQPQHF.

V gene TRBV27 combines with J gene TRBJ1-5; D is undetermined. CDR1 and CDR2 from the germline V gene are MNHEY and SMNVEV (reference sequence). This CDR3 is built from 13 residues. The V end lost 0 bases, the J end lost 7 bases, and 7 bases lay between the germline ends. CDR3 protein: CASSLSVGQPQHF. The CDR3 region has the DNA TGTGCCAGCAGTTTATCGGTGGGCCAGCCCCAGCATTTT.

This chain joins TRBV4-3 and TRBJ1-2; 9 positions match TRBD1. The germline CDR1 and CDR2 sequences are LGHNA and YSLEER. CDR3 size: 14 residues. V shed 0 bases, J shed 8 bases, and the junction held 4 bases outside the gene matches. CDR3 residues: CASSQDADRGGYTF. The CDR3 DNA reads TGCGCCAGCAGCCAAGATGCGGACAGGGGCGGCTACACCTTC.

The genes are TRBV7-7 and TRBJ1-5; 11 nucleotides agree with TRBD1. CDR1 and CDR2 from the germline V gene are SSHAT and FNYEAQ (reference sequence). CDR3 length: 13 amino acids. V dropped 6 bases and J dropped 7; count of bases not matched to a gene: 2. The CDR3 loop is CASSRDRGQPQHF. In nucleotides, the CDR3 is TGTGCCAGCAGTCGGGACAGGGGGCAGCCCCAGCATTTT. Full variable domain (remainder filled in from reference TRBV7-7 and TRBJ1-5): GAGVSQSPRYKVTKRGQDVTLRCDPISSHATLYWYQQALGQGPEFLTYFNYEAQPDKSGLPSDRFSAERPEGSISTLTIQRTEQRDSAMYRCASSRDRGQPQHFGDGTRLSIL.

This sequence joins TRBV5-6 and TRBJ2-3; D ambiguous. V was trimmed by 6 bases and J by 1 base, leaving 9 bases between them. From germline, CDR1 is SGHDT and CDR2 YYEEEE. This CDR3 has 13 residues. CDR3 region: CASTLAGTDTQYF. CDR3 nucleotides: TGTGCCAGCACCCTCGCGGGCACAGATACGCAGTATTTT.

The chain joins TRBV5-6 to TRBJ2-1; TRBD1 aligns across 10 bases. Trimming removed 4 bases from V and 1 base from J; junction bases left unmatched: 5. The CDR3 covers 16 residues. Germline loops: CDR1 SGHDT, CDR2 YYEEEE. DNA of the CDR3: TGTGCCAGCAGCATGGACAGGGGGATTTCCTACAATGAGCAGTTCTTC. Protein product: CASSMDRGISYNEQFF. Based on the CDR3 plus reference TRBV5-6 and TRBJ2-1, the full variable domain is DAGVTQSPTHLIKTRGQQVTLRCSPKSGHDTVSWYQQALGQGPQFIFQYYEEEERQRGNFPDRFSGHQFPNYSSELNVNALLLGDSALYLCASSMDRGISYNEQFFGPGTRLTVL.

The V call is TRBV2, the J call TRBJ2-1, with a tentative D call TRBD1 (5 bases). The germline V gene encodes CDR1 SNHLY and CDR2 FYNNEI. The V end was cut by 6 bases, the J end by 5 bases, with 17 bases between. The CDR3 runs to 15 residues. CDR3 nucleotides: TGTGCCAGCAGCATAGACAGCCCCCCCCACAATGAGCAGTTCTTC. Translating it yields CASSIDSPPHNEQFF. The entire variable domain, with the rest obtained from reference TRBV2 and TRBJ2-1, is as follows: EPEVTQTPSHQVTQMGQEVILRCVPISNHLYFYWYRQILGQKVEFLVSFYNNEISEKSEIFDDQFSVERPDGSNFTLKIRSTKLEDSAMYFCASSIDSPPHNEQFFGPGTRLTVL.

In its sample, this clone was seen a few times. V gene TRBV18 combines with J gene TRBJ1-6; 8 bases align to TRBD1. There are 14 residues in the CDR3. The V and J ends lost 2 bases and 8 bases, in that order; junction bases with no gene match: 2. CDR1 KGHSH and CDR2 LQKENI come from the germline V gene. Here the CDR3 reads CASSPTQGDSPLHF. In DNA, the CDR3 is TGTGCCAGCTCACCAACACAGGGGGATTCACCCCTCCACTTT. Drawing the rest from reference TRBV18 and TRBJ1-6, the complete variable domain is NAGVMQNPRHLVRRRGQEARLRCSPMKGHSHVYWYRQLPEEGLKFMVYLQKENIIDESGMPKERFSAEFPKEGPSILRIQQVVRGDSAAYFCASSPTQGDSPLHFGNGTRLTVT.

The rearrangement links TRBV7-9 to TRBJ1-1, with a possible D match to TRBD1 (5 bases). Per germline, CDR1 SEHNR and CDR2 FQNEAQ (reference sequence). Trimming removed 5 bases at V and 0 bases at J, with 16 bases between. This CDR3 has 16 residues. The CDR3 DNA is TGTGCCAGCAGCAGACCGAACAGGAGAATGAACACTGAAGCTTTCTTT. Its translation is CASSRPNRRMNTEAFF.

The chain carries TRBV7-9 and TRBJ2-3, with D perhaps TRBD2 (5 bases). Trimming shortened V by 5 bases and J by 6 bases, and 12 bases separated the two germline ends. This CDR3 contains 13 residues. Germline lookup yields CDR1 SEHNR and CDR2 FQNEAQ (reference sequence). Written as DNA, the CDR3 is TGTGCCAGCAGCCCCGCTGGCGGGGATACGCAGTATTTT. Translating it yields CASSPAGGDTQYF.

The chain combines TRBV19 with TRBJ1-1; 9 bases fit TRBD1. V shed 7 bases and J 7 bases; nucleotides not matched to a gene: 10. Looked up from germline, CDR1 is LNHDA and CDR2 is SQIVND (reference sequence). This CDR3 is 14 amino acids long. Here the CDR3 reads CASKWTGAEREAFF. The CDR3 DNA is TGTGCCAGTAAATGGACAGGGGCCGAACGTGAAGCTTTCTTT. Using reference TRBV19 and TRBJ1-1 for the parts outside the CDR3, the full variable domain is DGGITQSPKYLFRKEGQNVTLSCEQNLNHDAMYWYRQDPGQGLRLIYYSQIVNDFQKGDIAEGYSVSREKKESFPLTVTSAQKNPTAFYLCASKWTGAEREAFFGQGTRLTVV.